Listed here is a single T cell receptor (beta chain). The CDR3 is made up of 16 amino acids. Germline values: CDR1 SGHVS, CDR2 FQNEAQ. The V and J ends lost 3 bases and 7 bases, in that order; junction bases with no gene match: 12. This sample was included in a study of human T cells and chemical hapten exposure. Study background: Small pooled library volume differences mainly caused per-sample TCR yield variation.

The study used a library that attached unique molecular identifiers to individual cDNA molecules. TCRdb analysed the RACE reads with MiXCR anew, one entry per CDR3 protein. The sample holds fewer than 100,000 distinct CDR3 sequences, around 10% seen once. Described time point: patch test 2, 6 weeks after DPC sensitization. As to treatment: therapeutic diphenylcyclopropenone sensitization with weekly scalp DPC. The receptor was derived from a man in his late teens or twenties with alopecia areata. Some clones in this sample may be carry-over from other donors' samples. The sequenced sample was whole blood, obtained in connection with sensitization to the hapten diphenylcyclopropenone (DPC). V is TRBV7-8 and J is TRBJ2-7; 10 bases agree with TRBD1. The CDR3 here is CASSFRPGQGTGEQYF. DNA of the CDR3: TGTGCCAGCAGCTTCAGGCCGGGACAGGGGACGGGGGAGCAGTACTTC.